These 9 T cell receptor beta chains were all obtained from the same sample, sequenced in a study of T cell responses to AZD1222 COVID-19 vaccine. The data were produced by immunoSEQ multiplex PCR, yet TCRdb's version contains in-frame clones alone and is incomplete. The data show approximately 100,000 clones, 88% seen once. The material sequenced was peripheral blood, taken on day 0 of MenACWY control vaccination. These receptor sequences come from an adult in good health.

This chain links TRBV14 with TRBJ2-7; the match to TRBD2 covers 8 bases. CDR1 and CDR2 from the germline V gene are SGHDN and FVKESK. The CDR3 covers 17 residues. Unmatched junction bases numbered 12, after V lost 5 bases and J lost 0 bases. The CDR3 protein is CASSGHTIAGSSYEQYF. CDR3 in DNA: TGTGCCAGCAGCGGACACACGATAGCGGGGTCCTCCTACGAGCAGTACTTC.

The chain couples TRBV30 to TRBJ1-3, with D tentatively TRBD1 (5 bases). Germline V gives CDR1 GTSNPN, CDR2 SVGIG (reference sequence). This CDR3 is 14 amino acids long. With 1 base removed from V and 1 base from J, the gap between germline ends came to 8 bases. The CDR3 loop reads CAWSAGPSGNTIYF. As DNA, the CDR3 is TGTGCCTGGAGTGCGGGGCCTTCTGGAAACACCATATATTTT.

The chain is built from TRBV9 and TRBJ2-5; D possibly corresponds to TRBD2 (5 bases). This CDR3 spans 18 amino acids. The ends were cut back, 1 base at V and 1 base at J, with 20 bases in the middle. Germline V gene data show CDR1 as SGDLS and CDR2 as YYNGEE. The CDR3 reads CASSVSATGIRLQETQYF. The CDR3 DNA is TGTGCCAGCAGCGTATCGGCTACGGGGATACGGCTCCAAGAGACCCAGTACTTC.

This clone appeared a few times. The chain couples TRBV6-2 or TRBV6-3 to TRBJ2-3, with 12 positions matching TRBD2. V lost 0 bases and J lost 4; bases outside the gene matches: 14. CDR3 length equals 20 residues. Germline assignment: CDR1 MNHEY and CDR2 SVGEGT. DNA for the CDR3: TGTGCCAGCAGTTACTCGAGGTCTAGCGGGAGGGCCAGGTTCGCAGATACGCAGTATTTT. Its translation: CASSYSRSSGRARFADTQYF.

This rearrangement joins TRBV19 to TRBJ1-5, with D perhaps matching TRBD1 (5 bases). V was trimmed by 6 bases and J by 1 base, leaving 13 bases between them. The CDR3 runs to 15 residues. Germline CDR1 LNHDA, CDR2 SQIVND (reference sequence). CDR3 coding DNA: TGTGCCAGTAGCATTGGTGGGGGAAGCAATCAGCCCCAGCATTTT. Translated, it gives CASSIGGGSNQPQHF.

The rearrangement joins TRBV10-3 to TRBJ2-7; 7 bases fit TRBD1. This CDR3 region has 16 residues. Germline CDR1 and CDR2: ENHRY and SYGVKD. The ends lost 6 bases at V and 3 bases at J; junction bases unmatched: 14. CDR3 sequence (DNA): TGTGCCATCAGACCCGCGGCCGGGACAGACCGCTACGAGCAGTACTTC. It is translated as CAIRPAAGTDRYEQYF.

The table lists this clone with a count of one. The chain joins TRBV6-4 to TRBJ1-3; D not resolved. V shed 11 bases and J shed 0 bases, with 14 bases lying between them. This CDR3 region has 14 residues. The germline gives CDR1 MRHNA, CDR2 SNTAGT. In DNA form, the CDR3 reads TGTGCCGCCCGACCTGGCGGCTCTGGAAACACCATATATTTT. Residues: CAARPGGSGNTIYF.

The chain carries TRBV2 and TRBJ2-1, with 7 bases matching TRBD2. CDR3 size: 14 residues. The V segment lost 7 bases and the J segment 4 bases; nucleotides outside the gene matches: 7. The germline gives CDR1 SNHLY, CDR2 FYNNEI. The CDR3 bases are TGTGCCAGCATTGGCGGGAGTACGTACAATGAGCAGTTCTTC. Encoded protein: CASIGGSTYNEQFF.

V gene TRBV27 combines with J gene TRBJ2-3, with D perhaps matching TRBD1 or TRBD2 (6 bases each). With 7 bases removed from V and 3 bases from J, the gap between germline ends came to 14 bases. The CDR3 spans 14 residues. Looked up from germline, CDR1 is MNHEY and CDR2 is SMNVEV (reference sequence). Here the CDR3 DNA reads TGTGCCAGCAAGGGGCGGAGGGGGACAGATACGCAGTATTTT. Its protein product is CASKGRRGTDTQYF.